Listed below are T cell receptor beta chains from one sample, sequenced in a study of CD8 T cells in ankylosing spondylitis. TCRdb reprocessed the 5' RACE reads via MiXCR and lists one record per CDR3 protein. The sample carries about 300,000 distinct CDR3 sequences, 9.5% to 13% recorded once. The sample comprised blood, either unsorted or a sorted T cell fraction (not recorded which). The receptors here all came from a female donor with ankylosing spondylitis or in good health (not recorded which). Both conserved end residues are part of each CDR3. D genes are given only for firm matches. Size is omitted from some rows. Given values are once, few, many or a class for expanded clones.

abundance: many; d_gene: -; v_gene: TRBV21-1; j_gene: TRBJ2-7; CDR3nt: TGTGCCAGCAGCAAAGAGGTAGGGCACCTTCCCTACGAGCAGTACTTC; CDR3aa: CASSKEVGHLPYEQYF
abundance: -; d_gene: -; v_gene: TRBV7-2; j_gene: TRBJ2-5; CDR3nt: TGTGCCAGCAACATAAGCGGGACACAGGGGTCAGAGACCCAGTACTTC; CDR3aa: CASNISGTQGSETQYF
abundance: many; d_gene: -; v_gene: TRBV29-1; j_gene: TRBJ2-7; CDR3nt: TGCAGCGTCTCCCCTCCGGGCCTATCTTCCCTCTACGAGCAGTACTTC; CDR3aa: CSVSPPGLSSLYEQYF
abundance: many; d_gene: -; v_gene: TRBV12-3/TRBV12-4; j_gene: TRBJ2-7; CDR3nt: TGTGCCAGCAGCCGGGCCTCCTACGAGCAGTACTTC; CDR3aa: CASSRASYEQYF
abundance: many; d_gene: -; v_gene: TRBV10-3; j_gene: TRBJ1-1; CDR3nt: TGTGCCATCAGCACGGACCGTGAAGGGCCGAACACTGAAGCTTTCTTT; CDR3aa: CAISTDREGPNTEAFF
abundance: -; d_gene: TRBD2; v_gene: TRBV28; j_gene: TRBJ2-4; CDR3nt: TGTGCCAGCAGCCCTATCCCACGTGGGAGGGTGGACAAAAACATTCAGTACTTC; CDR3aa: CASSPIPRGRVDKNIQYF
abundance: few; d_gene: -; v_gene: TRBV7-9; j_gene: TRBJ1-4; CDR3nt: TGTGCCAGCAGCCGGGCACCATTAGGGTCAACTAATGAAAAACTGTTTTTT; CDR3aa: CASSRAPLGSTNEKLFF
abundance: many; d_gene: TRBD2; v_gene: TRBV7-2; j_gene: TRBJ2-1; CDR3nt: TGTGCCAGCAGCTTGGTGGGACTAGCCCTATCCTACAATGAGCAGTTCTTC; CDR3aa: CASSLVGLALSYNEQFF
abundance: -; d_gene: -; v_gene: TRBV12-3/TRBV12-4; j_gene: TRBJ1-2; CDR3nt: TGTGCCAGCAGTTCCCGGGACCCTCGGGGGGTGGATGGCTACACCTTC; CDR3aa: CASSSRDPRGVDGYTF
abundance: -; d_gene: -; v_gene: TRBV4-2; j_gene: TRBJ1-2; CDR3nt: TGTGCCAGCAGCCTCCAGGGGAACGGCTACACCTTC; CDR3aa: CASSLQGNGYTF
abundance: few; d_gene: TRBD2; v_gene: TRBV5-1; j_gene: TRBJ2-1; CDR3nt: TGCGCCAGCAGCCTGGCTAGCGGGTTTTACAATGAGCAGTTCTTC; CDR3aa: CASSLASGFYNEQFF
abundance: many; d_gene: -; v_gene: TRBV28; j_gene: TRBJ1-1; CDR3nt: TGTGCCAGCAGTTCCACGACGCGTGAAGCTTTCTTT; CDR3aa: CASSSTTREAFF
abundance: many; d_gene: TRBD2; v_gene: TRBV2; j_gene: TRBJ2-3; CDR3nt: TGTGCCAGCGGGCTAGCGGGGGTCTCAGATACGCAGTATTTT; CDR3aa: CASGLAGVSDTQYF
abundance: few; d_gene: TRBD2; v_gene: TRBV6-1; j_gene: TRBJ2-3; CDR3nt: TGTGCCAGCAGTCCCGCCCTACTAGCGGCTAGCACAGATACGCAGTATTTT; CDR3aa: CASSPALLAASTDTQYF
abundance: many; d_gene: -; v_gene: TRBV4-1; j_gene: TRBJ2-2; CDR3nt: TGCGCCAGCAGCCAAGATGTCATCACCGGGGAGCTGTTTTTT; CDR3aa: CASSQDVITGELFF
abundance: many; d_gene: -; v_gene: TRBV20-1; j_gene: TRBJ2-2; CDR3nt: TGCAGTGCTAGTCACAGTTACACCGGGGAGCTGTTTTTT; CDR3aa: CSASHSYTGELFF
abundance: many; d_gene: TRBD2; v_gene: TRBV5-1; j_gene: TRBJ2-1; CDR3nt: TGCGCCAGCAGCCTGTTTTCTAGCGGTCTCAACAATGAGCAGTTCTTC; CDR3aa: CASSLFSSGLNNEQFF
abundance: many; d_gene: TRBD1; v_gene: TRBV20-1; j_gene: TRBJ2-5; CDR3nt: TGCAGTGCTAGAGGGTCACCACAGGGGTCCCAAGAGACCCAGTACTTC; CDR3aa: CSARGSPQGSQETQYF
abundance: many; d_gene: TRBD1; v_gene: TRBV5-1; j_gene: TRBJ2-2; CDR3nt: TGCGCCAGCAGCTCGGGACAGCCGAACACCGGGGAGCTGTTTTTT; CDR3aa: CASSSGQPNTGELFF
abundance: many; d_gene: TRBD2; v_gene: TRBV20-1; j_gene: TRBJ2-3; CDR3nt: TGCAGTGCTAGTGGGAATTCCGCGGGAGGGTTCGGTACGCAGTATTTT; CDR3aa: CSASGNSAGGFGTQYF
abundance: many; d_gene: TRBD2; v_gene: TRBV5-1; j_gene: TRBJ2-2; CDR3nt: TGCGCCAGCAGCCTCACCGGGACTAGCGCCACCGGGGAGCTGTTTTTT; CDR3aa: CASSLTGTSATGELFF
abundance: -; d_gene: TRBD2; v_gene: TRBV5-4; j_gene: TRBJ2-7; CDR3nt: TGTGCCAGCAGCCACCCGGGACTAGCGAACTACGAGCAGTACTTC; CDR3aa: CASSHPGLANYEQYF
abundance: -; d_gene: -; v_gene: TRBV20-1; j_gene: TRBJ1-4; CDR3nt: TGCAGTGCCCAGGGTCCCTCCTCAACTAATGAAAAACTGTTTTTT; CDR3aa: CSAQGPSSTNEKLFF
abundance: many; d_gene: -; v_gene: TRBV11-2; j_gene: TRBJ1-1; CDR3nt: TGTGCCAGCAGCTCCGGGATAGGGCTGAACACTGAAGCTTTCTTT; CDR3aa: CASSSGIGLNTEAFF
abundance: many; d_gene: TRBD1; v_gene: TRBV10-3; j_gene: TRBJ1-2; CDR3nt: TGTGCCGCCGCCGGGACAGGGGTTTATGGCTACACCTTC; CDR3aa: CAAAGTGVYGYTF
abundance: many; d_gene: -; v_gene: TRBV20-1; j_gene: TRBJ2-7; CDR3nt: TGCAGTGCTAGAGCGGACTTGGAGGAGCAGTACTTC; CDR3aa: CSARADLEEQYF
abundance: few; d_gene: -; v_gene: TRBV27; j_gene: TRBJ2-2; CDR3nt: TGTGCCAGCAGTTTACTTACCGGGACGCTTTCCACCGGGGAGCTGTTTTTT; CDR3aa: CASSLLTGTLSTGELFF
abundance: many; d_gene: -; v_gene: TRBV10-3; j_gene: TRBJ2-3; CDR3nt: TGTGCCATCCGCCTCCTTAGTACAGATACGCAGTATTTT; CDR3aa: CAIRLLSTDTQYF
abundance: -; d_gene: -; v_gene: TRBV11-2; j_gene: TRBJ1-1; CDR3nt: TGTGCCAGCAGCCGTACAGGGTCGCAGGCTTTCTTT; CDR3aa: CASSRTGSQAFF
abundance: few; d_gene: -; v_gene: TRBV12-3/TRBV12-4; j_gene: TRBJ1-5; CDR3nt: TGTGCCAGCAGTCTCGGGACGGCTCATCAGCCCCAGCATTTT; CDR3aa: CASSLGTAHQPQHF
abundance: few; d_gene: -; v_gene: TRBV3-1; j_gene: TRBJ1-4; CDR3nt: TGTGCCAGCAGCCAAGATCGAAGCAACATCTTTTTT; CDR3aa: CASSQDRSNIFF
abundance: many; d_gene: -; v_gene: TRBV5-1; j_gene: TRBJ1-2; CDR3nt: TGCGCCAGCAGCTTGGCAGGTCTAGGCTATGGCTACACCTTC; CDR3aa: CASSLAGLGYGYTF
abundance: many; d_gene: -; v_gene: TRBV5-1; j_gene: TRBJ1-2; CDR3nt: TGCGCCAGCAGCTCTACTTCCCTTAACTATGGCTACACCTTC; CDR3aa: CASSSTSLNYGYTF
abundance: -; d_gene: TRBD2; v_gene: TRBV10-2; j_gene: TRBJ2-2; CDR3nt: TGCGCCAGCAGTGATACTAGCGGGAGGGTAGCCGGGGAGCTGTTTTTT; CDR3aa: CASSDTSGRVAGELFF
abundance: many; d_gene: TRBD2; v_gene: TRBV4-3; j_gene: TRBJ2-1; CDR3nt: TGCGCCAGCAGCCAACGAACTAGCGGACTAGCGCCCCACAATGAGCAGTTCTTC; CDR3aa: CASSQRTSGLAPHNEQFF
abundance: many; d_gene: TRBD2; v_gene: TRBV5-1; j_gene: TRBJ2-1; CDR3nt: TGCGCCAGCAGCCTCGGGACTAGCGGGGTCGAGCAGTTCTTC; CDR3aa: CASSLGTSGVEQFF
abundance: few; d_gene: TRBD2; v_gene: TRBV7-9; j_gene: TRBJ2-7; CDR3nt: TGTGCCAGCAGCTTAGAGAAGCCTAGCGGCTACGAGCAGTACTTC; CDR3aa: CASSLEKPSGYEQYF
abundance: many; d_gene: -; v_gene: TRBV12-3/TRBV12-4; j_gene: TRBJ1-1; CDR3nt: TGTGCCAGCAGGCTGAGCACTGAAGCTTTCTTT; CDR3aa: CASRLSTEAFF
abundance: many; d_gene: -; v_gene: TRBV20-1; j_gene: TRBJ1-5; CDR3nt: TGCAGTGCTAGGGACGGGGAGCCCCAGCATTTT; CDR3aa: CSARDGEPQHF
abundance: many; d_gene: TRBD1; v_gene: TRBV5-1; j_gene: TRBJ1-4; CDR3nt: TGCGCCAGCAGCTCCGGGGACAGGGGGCGCGAAAAACTGTTTTTT; CDR3aa: CASSSGDRGREKLFF
abundance: many; d_gene: -; v_gene: TRBV7-3; j_gene: TRBJ2-7; CDR3nt: TGTGCCAGCAGCTCACCGCCCAGTCAGCAGTACTTC; CDR3aa: CASSSPPSQQYF
abundance: many; d_gene: TRBD1; v_gene: TRBV15; j_gene: TRBJ2-1; CDR3nt: TGTGCCACCAGCCTGACAGGGTTCAATGAGCAGTTCTTC; CDR3aa: CATSLTGFNEQFF
abundance: few; d_gene: -; v_gene: TRBV12-3/TRBV12-4; j_gene: TRBJ2-2; CDR3nt: TGTGCCAGCAGTTCGACCCGGGCCCTGGAGGCCGGGGAGCTGTTTTTT; CDR3aa: CASSSTRALEAGELFF
abundance: many; d_gene: TRBD2; v_gene: TRBV5-1; j_gene: TRBJ2-3; CDR3nt: TGCGCCAGCAGCTTGACTAGCGGGGCCACAGATACGCAGTATTTT; CDR3aa: CASSLTSGATDTQYF
abundance: many; d_gene: -; v_gene: TRBV12-3/TRBV12-4; j_gene: TRBJ1-1; CDR3nt: TGTGCCAGCAGTTTAGAAATGGCTGAAGCTTTCTTT; CDR3aa: CASSLEMAEAFF
abundance: many; d_gene: -; v_gene: TRBV20-1; j_gene: TRBJ1-1; CDR3nt: TGCAGTGCTAGTAGGGTAAGCACTGAAGCTTTCTTT; CDR3aa: CSASRVSTEAFF
abundance: many; d_gene: -; v_gene: TRBV12-3/TRBV12-4; j_gene: TRBJ2-1; CDR3nt: TGTGCCAGCAGTTTAACCCAGGGGTATGAGCAGTTCTTC; CDR3aa: CASSLTQGYEQFF
abundance: many; d_gene: -; v_gene: TRBV7-9; j_gene: TRBJ2-3; CDR3nt: TGTGCCAGCAGCTTTGGGCCGAAATCCCGCACAGATACGCAGTATTTT; CDR3aa: CASSFGPKSRTDTQYF
abundance: many; d_gene: -; v_gene: TRBV3-1; j_gene: TRBJ1-2; CDR3nt: TGTGCCAGCAGCCAAGATCCGCGGTTTCCCTATGGCTACACCTTC; CDR3aa: CASSQDPRFPYGYTF
abundance: many; d_gene: -; v_gene: TRBV6-2/TRBV6-3; j_gene: TRBJ2-1; CDR3nt: TGTGCCAGCAACACAGCGGAGGACTCTGACAATGAGCAGTTCTTC; CDR3aa: CASNTAEDSDNEQFF
abundance: -; d_gene: -; v_gene: TRBV5-1; j_gene: TRBJ2-3; CDR3nt: TGCGCCAGCAGCTTGCGCTGGGTAGCAGATACGCAGTATTTT; CDR3aa: CASSLRWVADTQYF
abundance: many; d_gene: -; v_gene: TRBV29-1; j_gene: TRBJ2-1; CDR3nt: TGCAGCGTTTTCGGACAGTCCTACAATGAGCAGTTCTTC; CDR3aa: CSVFGQSYNEQFF
abundance: few; d_gene: TRBD2; v_gene: TRBV29-1; j_gene: TRBJ2-7; CDR3nt: TGCAGCGGGAGGAGCGGGGGAACCGAGCAGTACTTC; CDR3aa: CSGRSGGTEQYF
abundance: many; d_gene: -; v_gene: TRBV28; j_gene: TRBJ2-1; CDR3nt: TGTGCCAGCAGTTTACACAGCGTTGGTCTCGATGAGCAGTTCTTC; CDR3aa: CASSLHSVGLDEQFF
abundance: -; d_gene: -; v_gene: TRBV3-1; j_gene: TRBJ2-3; CDR3nt: TGTGCCAGCAGCCAAGATCGGCGGGGTAACGCAGATACGCAGTATTTT; CDR3aa: CASSQDRRGNADTQYF
abundance: few; d_gene: TRBD2; v_gene: TRBV20-1; j_gene: TRBJ2-7; CDR3nt: TGCAGTGCTCGACTAGCGGCCAGCTCCTACGAGCAGTACTTC; CDR3aa: CSARLAASSYEQYF
abundance: many; d_gene: -; v_gene: TRBV20-1; j_gene: TRBJ2-7; CDR3nt: TGCAGTGCGTATCCGGGACTTCTAACCTACGAGCAGTACTTC; CDR3aa: CSAYPGLLTYEQYF
abundance: many; d_gene: -; v_gene: TRBV10-3; j_gene: TRBJ1-1; CDR3nt: TGTGCCATCACCAAGGACAGAGGGAACACTGAAGCTTTCTTT; CDR3aa: CAITKDRGNTEAFF
abundance: -; d_gene: TRBD2; v_gene: TRBV7-2; j_gene: TRBJ2-1; CDR3nt: TGTGCCAGCAGCTTGACCCTAGCGGGGTTGTTGAGCGAGCAGTTCTTC; CDR3aa: CASSLTLAGLLSEQFF
abundance: -; d_gene: -; v_gene: TRBV27; j_gene: TRBJ1-6; CDR3nt: TGTGCCAGCAGTTGGGGCAGGGAAAAGTCACCCCTCCACTTT; CDR3aa: CASSWGREKSPLHF